The T cell receptor beta chain under discussion was sequenced for a study of cytomegalovirus exposure and HLA in healthy donors. Germline V gene lookup returns CDR1 LNHNV and CDR2 YYDKDF (reference sequence). V trimming: 3 bases; J trimming: 0 bases; junction bases outside the gene matches: 5. The CDR3 sequence is 17 residues long. The study ran its PCR with 60 Vbeta and 13 Jbeta primers. Only in-frame clones appear in the TCRdb table, and some are missing; sequencing was by immunoSEQ multiplex PCR. The sample lists tens of thousands of clones; 70% to 85% were seen once. This clonotype originated in a woman in her late teens or twenties in good health and CMV-seronegative. The chain couples TRBV15 to TRBJ2-6, with 7 bases identical to TRBD2. The specimen sequenced was PBMCs. The CDR3 bases are TGTGCCACCAGCAGGGGCCGCGGGGGCTCTGGGGCCAACGTCCTGACTTTC. This codes for CATSRGRGGSGANVLTF.